This T cell receptor (beta chain) was identified in a study of cytomegalovirus exposure and HLA in healthy donors. Germline V gene data show CDR1 as SGHRS and CDR2 as YFSETQ. Trimming removed 4 bases from V and 3 bases from J, with 11 bases in between. This CDR3 comprises 13 residues. Vbeta (60) and Jbeta (13) primers were used in the PCR. Repertoires were generated with immunoSEQ multiplex PCR, while TCRdb's copy carries only in-frame clones and drops some. The repertoire holds about 210,000 clones, with 60% to 80% as singletons. This TCR was recovered from a male donor in good health and CMV-seronegative. The sequenced sample was PBMCs. The rearrangement uses TRBV5-1 and TRBJ2-7; a weak D match, TRBD1 (6 bases). The chain's CDR3 is CASSNSRGYEQYF. CDR3 DNA: TGCGCCAGCAGCAATAGCAGGGGCTACGAGCAGTACTTC.